This passage covers 3 T cell receptor beta chains from one sample sequenced in a study of T cells in Graves' hyperthyroidism and ophthalmopathy. Template material for amplifying TCR beta CDR3 regions consisted of RNA transcripts. When the TCR CDR3 underwent first-round RT-PCR, the HTBI primer set was used. Using its own MiXCR run on the multiplex PCR reads, TCRdb lists one record per CDR3 protein. This sample yields about 400,000 distinct CDR3 sequences, of which about 14% are seen a single time; around 19% belongs to the top ten. Sample: blood. The receptor source for this set is a woman aged 30 to 39 with Graves' ophthalmopathy.

This clonotype was picked up many times. The chain is built from TRBV13 and TRBJ2-1; the D gene is possibly TRBD2 (6 bases). CDR1 is PRHDT and CDR2 is FYEKMQ in the germline V gene (reference sequence). The CDR3 sequence is 13 residues long. Trimming shortened V by 6 bases and J by 6 bases, and 12 bases separated the two germline ends. CDR3 coding DNA: TGTGCCAGCAGGGAGGGTTCCGCCAATGAGCAGTTCTTC. Protein sequence: CASREGSANEQFF.

This clonotype was recorded many times. V gene TRBV6-1 combines with J gene TRBJ2-3; possibly TRBD2 for D (6 bases). The V end lost 2 bases, the J end lost 1 base, and 10 bases lay between the germline ends. This CDR3 is built from 15 residues. CDR1 and CDR2 (germline): MNHNS, SASEGT. CDR3 residues: CASSESGGGTDTQYF. In nucleotides, the CDR3 is TGTGCCAGCAGTGAAAGTGGCGGGGGCACAGATACGCAGTATTTT.

This clonotype was seen ten or more times. This sequence joins TRBV18 and TRBJ2-5, with a tentative D call TRBD1 (6 bases). Germline values: CDR1 KGHSH, CDR2 LQKENI. The CDR3 consists of 15 residues. V was cut by 4 bases and J by 4 bases, with 16 bases left in between. CDR3 region: CASSQQTGRPETQYF. CDR3 in DNA: TGTGCCAGCTCACAACAGACAGGCCGCCCAGAGACCCAGTACTTC.